The T cell receptor beta chain under discussion was sequenced for a study of T cells in Graves' hyperthyroidism and ophthalmopathy. The study, taken as a whole, reports: Ophthalmopathy cases were set apart from stable hyperthyroidism by a 13 V-J model. Most clonotypes expanded in thyroid above 0.001 were likewise present in blood.

On this clonotype itself: Its antigen is not identified.

CDR1 and CDR2 from the germline V gene are MNHNY and SVGAGI (reference sequence). Trimming at V came to 5 bases and at J to 6 bases, leaving 5 bases not matched to a gene. CDR3 size: 13 residues. RNA transcripts gave rise to amplified TCR beta CDR3 regions. Researchers ran a first-round RT-PCR on the TCR CDR3 using the HTBI primer set. TCRdb recomputed calls from the multiplex PCR reads with MiXCR, one row per CDR3 protein. The profile covers just over 550,000 distinct CDR3 sequences, with about 43% appearing a single time and 8.2% taken by the ten largest. Any patient presenting with uncontrolled infection, other autoimmune disease, pregnancy or lactation was left out. Each diagnosis was grounded in clinical symptoms, serum thyroxine and TRAb, thyroid ultrasound, and orbital computed tomography.

The sequenced material came from peripheral blood or thyroid tissue (not recorded which). The clonotype comes from a woman aged 18 to 35 with Graves' hyperthyroidism. The genes are TRBV6-6 and TRBJ2-3, with 7 bases lining up with TRBD2. CDR3 region: CASSVSGKDTQYF. In DNA form, the CDR3 reads TGTGCCAGCAGTGTGAGCGGGAAGGATACGCAGTATTTT.